Each of the 19 T cell receptor beta chains below was sequenced from the same sample in a study of blood T cell repertoires in COVID-19. Libraries were prepared by immunoSEQ multiplex PCR; TCRdb keeps only in-frame clonotypes and omits some of them. The data hold 300,000 to 400,000 clones, with around 82% observed a single time. The source material was peripheral blood. The receptors originated from a man between 25 and 39 years old with active or convalescent COVID-19.

The gene calls are TRBV12-3 or TRBV12-4 and TRBJ2-7, with D possibly matching TRBD1 (5 bases). The V end lost 7 bases, the J end lost 3 bases, and 13 bases lay between the germline ends. The CDR3 loop spans 13 amino acids. The CDR3 protein is CASTLTASYEQYF. Written as DNA, the CDR3 is TGTGCCAGCACCCTGACAGCCAGCTACGAGCAGTACTTC.

The gene calls are TRBV9 and TRBJ1-2; 9 bases line up with TRBD1. From germline, CDR1 is SGDLS and CDR2 YYNGEE. The CDR3 runs 14 residues. The J segment lost 5 bases and the V segment lost 3 bases, leaving 5 bases of the junction unmatched. The CDR3 here is CASSGPGQGYGYTF. The CDR3 DNA reads as TGTGCCAGCAGCGGACCGGGACAGGGTTATGGCTACACCTTC. Together with reference TRBV9 and TRBJ1-2, the CDR3 gives the full variable domain: DSGVTQTPKHLITATGQRVTLRCSPRSGDLSVYWYQQSLDQGLQFLIQYYNGEERAKGNILERFSAQQFPDLHSELNLSSLELGDSALYFCASSGPGQGYGYTFGSGTRLTVV.

The V call is TRBV4-1, the J call TRBJ1-3; TRBD1 matches at 7 bases. The V gene's germline CDR1 is MGHRA and CDR2 YSYEKL. V lost 2 bases, J lost 0 bases, and 1 base stayed unmatched. This CDR3 comprises 15 residues. As DNA, the CDR3 is TGCGCCAGCAGCCAACGGACAGGCTCTGGAAACACCATATATTTT. Amino acids: CASSQRTGSGNTIYF.

The rearrangement uses TRBV29-1 and TRBJ2-3; possible D gene TRBD2, 5 bases. Trimming removed 7 bases at V and 1 base at J, with 15 bases between. CDR1 is SQVTM, CDR2 ANQGSEA, per germline. This CDR3 is 14 amino acids long. This chain's CDR3 is CSALTRVGTDTQYF. CDR3 DNA: TGCAGCGCACTCACTAGGGTGGGCACAGATACGCAGTATTTT.

V is TRBV7-8 and J is TRBJ2-7; no firm D call. V was trimmed by 0 bases and J by 1 base, leaving 13 bases between them. CDR3 size: 16 residues. The germline gives CDR1 SGHVS, CDR2 FQNEAQ. The CDR3 spells CASSLATRKPSYEQYF. Written as DNA, the CDR3 is TGTGCCAGCAGCTTAGCGACAAGGAAGCCTTCCTACGAGCAGTACTTC. The full variable domain, with the rest looked up from reference TRBV7-8 and TRBJ2-7, is GAGVSQSPRYKVAKRGQDVALRCDPISGHVSLFWYQQALGQGPEFLTYFQNEAQLDKSGLPSDRFFAERPEGSVSTLKIQRTQQEDSAVYLCASSLATRKPSYEQYFGPGTRLTVT.

The chain links TRBV7-9 to TRBJ2-1; 11 bases map to TRBD1. The length of the CDR3 is 14 residues. Looked up from germline, CDR1 is SEHNR and CDR2 is FQNEAQ (reference sequence). With 8 bases clipped from V and 8 bases from J, the junction kept 8 bases outside the gene matches. CDR3 amino acids: CASQRTGGFDEQFF. The CDR3 DNA follows: TGTGCCAGCCAACGGACAGGGGGCTTTGATGAGCAGTTCTTC. Filled out from reference TRBV7-9 and TRBJ2-1, the complete variable domain reads DTGVSQNPRHKITKRGQNVTFRCDPISEHNRLYWYRQTLGQGPEFLTYFQNEAQLEKSRLLSDRFSAERPKGSFSTLEIQRTEQGDSAMYLCASQRTGGFDEQFFGPGTRLTVL.

The chain couples TRBV6-6 to TRBJ2-1; D perhaps matches TRBD2 (6 bases). This CDR3 is built from 12 residues. V was trimmed by 5 bases and J by 4 bases, leaving 6 bases between them. In germline, CDR1 is MNHNY, CDR2 SVGAGI (reference sequence). The CDR3 loop reads CASSGGYNEQFF. The DNA for the CDR3 is TGTGCCAGCAGTGGGGGGTACAATGAGCAGTTCTTC.

This chain joins TRBV3-1 (or the pseudogene TRBV3-2) and TRBJ2-7, with D possibly being TRBD2 (6 bases). Trimming left V 2 bases short and J 2 bases short, with 16 bases between. This CDR3 spans 16 amino acids. Germline CDR1 and CDR2: LGHDT and YNNKEL (reference sequence). The CDR3 DNA follows: TGTGCCAGCAGCCAACCTTCAGGGACTGCGACCTACGAGCAGTACTTC. This gives the protein CASSQPSGTATYEQYF.

The V gene is TRBV7-2, the J gene TRBJ1-5; TRBD1 might be the D (5 bases). V lost 5 bases to trimming and J lost 7 bases, with 18 bases between them. Germline V CDR1 and CDR2: SGHTA, FQGNSA. The CDR3 length is 15 residues. CDR3 nucleotide sequence: TGTGCCAGCAGCCCTTCCGCAGGGAGGGGACAGCCCCAGCATTTT. Translated: CASSPSAGRGQPQHF. Variable domain in full (rest from reference TRBV7-2 and TRBJ1-5): GAGVSQSPSNKVTEKGKDVELRCDPISGHTALYWYRQSLGQGLEFLIYFQGNSAPDKSGLPSDRFSAERTGGSVSTLTIQRTQQEDSAVYLCASSPSAGRGQPQHFGDGTRLSIL.

The rearrangement uses TRBV14 and TRBJ2-2; D gene uncertain. Germline V gives CDR1 SGHDN, CDR2 FVKESK. The germline V and J ends were trimmed by 0 bases and 2 bases, with 10 bases remaining between them. CDR3 size: 16 residues. The CDR3: CASSQERLTNTGELFF. In nucleotides, the CDR3 is TGTGCCAGCAGCCAAGAGAGGTTGACTAACACCGGGGAGCTGTTTTTT.

The chain has TRBV7-2 and TRBJ1-6; the D is unclear. The V gene lost 1 base and the J gene lost 10 bases, with 5 bases spanning the gap. The CDR3 has 12 amino acids. Per the germline V gene, CDR1 is SGHTA and CDR2 is FQGNSA. Here the CDR3 reads CASSLEQSPLHF. The CDR3 nucleotides are TGTGCCAGCAGCTTAGAACAATCACCCCTCCACTTT.

The chain has TRBV5-4 and TRBJ2-7; perhaps TRBD2 as D (6 bases). V was clipped by 0 bases and J by 2 bases, with 12 bases between them. The CDR3 runs to 15 residues. The germline gives CDR1 SGHNT, CDR2 YYREEE (reference sequence). Here the CDR3 reads CASSLEVSSAYEQYF. The CDR3 coding sequence is TGTGCCAGCAGCTTGGAGGTTTCTAGCGCCTACGAGCAGTACTTC.

Here the CDR3 reads CASSYPDGGEYGYTF. The CDR3 DNA reads TGTGCCAGCAGTTACCCTGACGGGGGAGAATATGGCTACACCTTC. The rearrangement uses TRBV6-2 or TRBV6-3 and TRBJ1-2, with a tentative D call TRBD1 (5 bases). Between the trimmed V and J ends, which lost 2 bases and 5 bases, there was a span of 15 bases. This CDR3 is built from 15 residues. From germline, CDR1 is MNHEY and CDR2 SVGEGT.

This chain joins TRBV20-1 and TRBJ2-1, with D unresolved. The V end was cut by 3 bases, the J end by 6 bases, with 9 bases between. CDR1 and CDR2 (germline): DFQATT, SNEGSKA (reference sequence). There are 12 residues in the CDR3. The CDR3 spells CSASGVTNEQFF. The CDR3 DNA is TGCAGTGCTAGTGGAGTTACCAATGAGCAGTTCTTC.

This chain links TRBV29-1 with TRBJ1-4; weak D call: TRBD1 (5 bases). CDR1 and CDR2 (germline): SQVTM, ANQGSEA. The CDR3 has 12 residues. V was trimmed by 3 bases and J by 7 bases, leaving 9 bases between them. CDR3: CSVDGGGEKLFF. In DNA, the CDR3 is TGCAGCGTTGACGGCGGGGGTGAAAAACTGTTTTTT.

V gene TRBV30 combines with J gene TRBJ1-1; possible D gene TRBD1, 6 bases. The CDR3 length is 11 residues. V was cut by 1 base and J by 6 bases, with 6 bases left in between. Germline-derived CDR1 and CDR2 are GTSNPN and SVGIG (reference sequence). This chain's CDR3 is CAWSEGAEAFF. Written as DNA, the CDR3 is TGTGCCTGGAGTGAGGGGGCTGAAGCTTTCTTT.

The chain is built from TRBV5-4 and TRBJ2-5; perhaps TRBD2 as D (5 bases). Germline CDR1 is SGHNT and CDR2 is YYREEE (reference sequence). The V end lost 0 bases, the J end lost 1 base, and 10 bases lay between the germline ends. The CDR3 is 15 residues long. In DNA, the CDR3 is TGTGCCAGCAGCTTGGGGGGAGTAATCCAAGAGACCCAGTACTTC. Translating gives CASSLGGVIQETQYF.

This chain uses TRBV27 with TRBJ2-2; 7 positions match TRBD2. The CDR3 consists of 14 residues. Unmatched junction bases numbered 4, after V lost 5 bases and J lost 4 bases. Germline CDR1 MNHEY, CDR2 SMNVEV (reference sequence). The CDR3, as DNA: TGTGCCAGCAGTAGAATAGCGGGCACCGGGGAGCTGTTTTTT. Protein: CASSRIAGTGELFF.

The chain carries TRBV28 and TRBJ2-7, with TRBD1 identical over 10 bases. CDR3 length: 16 residues. V shed 5 bases and J 2 bases; nucleotides not matched to a gene: 9. CDR1 and CDR2 from the germline V gene are MDHEN and SYDVKM. This chain's CDR3 is CASSPPGQGPTYEQYF. In DNA, the CDR3 is TGTGCCAGCAGTCCCCCGGGACAGGGGCCCACCTACGAGCAGTACTTC.